The clone carrying this T cell receptor (beta chain) has only one observation. What it binds is unknown. Assay: immunoSEQ multiplex PCR; the TCRdb copy retains only in-frame clones and omits some. The sample shows about 110,000 clones, approximately 90% of them seen only once. Trimming removed 0 bases from V and 0 bases from J, with 17 bases in between. The V gene's germline CDR1 is GTSNPN and CDR2 SVGIG (reference sequence). This CDR3 region has 17 residues. This record comes from a study of T cell responses to AZD1222 COVID-19 vaccine. Looking at the study overall: Some second doses came at about 4 weeks and others at about 12 weeks; these were pooled.

Points from the study as a whole: Sampling captured repertoires only after the peak T cell response.

The sample in question was peripheral blood, obtained on day 0 of AZD1222 vaccination. This clonotype was sampled from an adult in good health. This sequence joins TRBV30 and TRBJ1-2; maybe TRBD1 (6 bases). CDR3 sequence reads: CAWSVWGRGESNYGYTF. Here the CDR3 DNA reads TGTGCCTGGAGTGTATGGGGCAGGGGAGAGTCTAACTATGGCTACACCTTC.